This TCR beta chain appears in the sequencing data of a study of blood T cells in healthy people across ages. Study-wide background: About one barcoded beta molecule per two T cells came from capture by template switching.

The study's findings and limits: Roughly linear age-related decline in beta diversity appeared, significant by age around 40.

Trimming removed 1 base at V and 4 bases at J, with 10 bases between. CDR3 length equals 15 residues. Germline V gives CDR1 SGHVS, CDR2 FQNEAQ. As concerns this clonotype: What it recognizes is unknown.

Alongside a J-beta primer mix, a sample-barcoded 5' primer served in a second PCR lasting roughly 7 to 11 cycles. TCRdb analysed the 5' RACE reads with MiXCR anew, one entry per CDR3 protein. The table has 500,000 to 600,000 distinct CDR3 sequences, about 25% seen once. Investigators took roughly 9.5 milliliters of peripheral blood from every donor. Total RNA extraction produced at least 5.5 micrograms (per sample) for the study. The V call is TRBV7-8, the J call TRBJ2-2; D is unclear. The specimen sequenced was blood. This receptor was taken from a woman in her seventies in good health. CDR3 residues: CASSLERSGTGELFF. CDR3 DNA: TGTGCCAGCAGCTTAGAGCGATCAGGCACCGGGGAGCTGTTTTTT.